These T cell receptor beta chains were read from a single sample in a study of blood T cell repertoires in COVID-19. TCRdb's copy holds only in-frame clones and misses some; the assay was immunoSEQ multiplex PCR. The sample shows 650,000 to 800,000 clones, approximately 90% of them seen only once. Material: peripheral blood. These receptors all stem from a woman aged 18-30 years with acute or convalescent COVID-19. Each CDR3 is given with its conserved first and last residue. A D gene is named only where the DNA matches it firmly. Rows give clone size only sometimes, using once, few, many, or a class for an expanded clone.

v_call d_call cdr3_length clone_size cdr3_aa
TRBV2 NA 14 NA CASSEQGINSPLHF
TRBV12-3/TRBV12-4 NA 12 NA CASSPLNQPQHF
TRBV28 TRBD1 10 NA CASRRGQVYF
TRBV7-8 NA 12 NA CASSFLYYEQYF
TRBV7-2 NA 15 few CASSPATGSVAEAFF
TRBV6-5 NA 14 few CASIQGGATDTQYF
TRBV19 NA 16 few CASSVRVSTLPYGYTF
TRBV4-1 NA 13 NA CASSRGGYRGYTF
TRBV6-6 TRBD1 15 NA CASSWGQGPNQPQHF
TRBV27 NA 13 NA CASRSGGGQPQHF
TRBV7-3 NA 12 NA CASSYQHGELFF
TRBV3-1/TRBV3-2 NA 14 NA CASSLGGLNQPQHF
TRBV5-1 NA 17 NA CASSRNPGSGSYNEQFF
TRBV25-1 TRBD1 14 once CASSQYRGFAEAFF
TRBV3-1/TRBV3-2 NA 14 NA CASSPRVANTEAFF
TRBV5-5 NA 13 NA CASSLQGGYGYTF